The 20 T cell receptor beta chains presented below share a single source sample, sequenced in a study of cytomegalovirus exposure and HLA in healthy donors. 60 Vbeta and 13 Jbeta primers were used in PCR. Sequencing was performed with immunoSEQ multiplex PCR; in TCRdb, only in-frame clones are kept and a portion is missing. The repertoire consists of 150,000 to 200,000 clones, with around 80% occurring once and the leading ten covering approximately 2%. The specimen sequenced was PBMCs. The receptors were sampled from a woman aged 25 to 39 in good health and CMV-seropositive.

The chain recombines TRBV5-4 with TRBJ1-1; 9 positions agree with TRBD1. The germline V gene encodes CDR1 SGHNT and CDR2 YYREEE (reference sequence). The CDR3 spans 15 residues. V lost 5 bases to trimming and J lost 4 bases; unmatched junction nucleotides: 9. CDR3 in amino acids: CASRRTGVGGTEAFF. In DNA form, the CDR3 reads TGTGCCAGCAGAAGGACAGGGGTCGGCGGCACTGAAGCTTTCTTT.

V usage is TRBV28 and J usage is TRBJ2-3, with D tentatively TRBD2 (6 bases). Germline loops: CDR1 MDHEN, CDR2 SYDVKM. The V gene lost 6 bases and the J gene lost 4 bases, with 17 bases spanning the gap. The CDR3 covers 15 residues. The CDR3 coding sequence is TGTGCCAGCAGACGACGGGAGCACGAGTCAGATACGCAGTATTTT. It yields the protein CASRRREHESDTQYF.

V gene TRBV28 combines with J gene TRBJ2-1, with D tentatively TRBD2 (6 bases). The CDR3 is 16 residues long. CDR1 and CDR2 (germline): MDHEN, SYDVKM. Trimming left V 4 bases short and J 0 bases short, with 13 bases between. The CDR3 DNA reads as TGTGCCAGCAGTTCAACCCGGGAGACCTCCTACAATGAGCAGTTCTTC. This sequence encodes CASSSTRETSYNEQFF. The full variable domain, rest sourced from reference TRBV28 and TRBJ2-1, is DVKVTQSSRYLVKRTGEKVFLECVQDMDHENMFWYRQDPGLGLRLIYFSYDVKMKEKGDIPEGYSVSREKKERFSLILESASTNQTSMYLCASSSTRETSYNEQFFGPGTRLTVL.

This chain joins TRBV6-4 and TRBJ2-1, with 7 nucleotides matching TRBD1. V was clipped by 6 bases and J by 9 bases; unmatched bases: 17. The germline V gene encodes CDR1 MRHNA and CDR2 SNTAGT. There are 16 residues in the CDR3. The CDR3 loop reads CASSSLGDSKAGEQFF. In nucleotides, the CDR3 is TGTGCCAGCAGCTCCCTGGGGGACAGTAAGGCCGGTGAGCAGTTCTTC.

This clone was detected a few times. V gene TRBV27 combines with J gene TRBJ1-6; D uncertain. Trimming stripped 5 bases from V and 5 bases from J, with 22 bases between. The CDR3 runs 18 residues. Germline-derived CDR1 and CDR2 are MNHEY and SMNVEV (reference sequence). DNA for the CDR3: TGTGCCAGCAGTCTACGGAACTCCGGAGGAGCCAATAATTCACCCCTCCACTTT. Residues: CASSLRNSGGANNSPLHF.

As concerns this clone: This CDR3 is also generated by other DNA sequences in the sample. The CDR3 sequence: CASSLGQGSNQPQHF. DNA for the CDR3: TGTGCCAGCAGCTTAGGACAGGGGTCAAATCAGCCCCAGCATTTT. The rearrangement joins TRBV7-2 to TRBJ1-5; 8 bases map to TRBD1. The germline V gene encodes CDR1 SGHTA and CDR2 FQGNSA. The trim removed 1 base at V and 4 bases at J, leaving 3 bases unmatched. CDR3 length equals 15 residues. Together with reference TRBV7-2 and TRBJ1-5, the CDR3 gives the full variable domain: GAGVSQSPSNKVTEKGKDVELRCDPISGHTALYWYRQSLGQGLEFLIYFQGNSAPDKSGLPSDRFSAERTGGSVSTLTIQRTQQEDSAVYLCASSLGQGSNQPQHFGDGTRLSIL.

As DNA, the CDR3 is TGTGCCAGCAGCATGAGCAGGGGGGATGAAGCTTTCTTT. Translating gives CASSMSRGDEAFF. V and J are TRBV7-2 and TRBJ1-1; TRBD1 agrees at 7 bases. The CDR3 contains 13 residues. The V gene's germline CDR1 is SGHTA and CDR2 FQGNSA. Losses at the gene ends were 5 bases for V and 7 bases for J; bases not matched to a gene: 7.

The CDR3 protein is CASSYLGTGNTEAFF. CDR3 sequence (DNA): TGTGCCAGCAGTTACCTCGGGACAGGGAACACTGAAGCTTTCTTT. The chain joins TRBV6-6 to TRBJ1-1; 8 positions agree with TRBD1. This CDR3 spans 15 amino acids. The germline V gene encodes CDR1 MNHNY and CDR2 SVGAGI (reference sequence). V gave up 2 bases and J gave up 1 base; unmatched junction bases: 3.

Note on this clone: One end of the junction varies from germline; a read error may be responsible. The V call is TRBV30, the J call TRBJ2-7, with a possible D match to TRBD2 (5 bases). Germline CDR1 and CDR2: GTSNPN and SVGIG (reference sequence). There are 14 residues in the CDR3. The CDR3 DNA reads as TGTGCCTGGAGTGTTGGAGGTTTTACCTACGGGCAGTACTTC. Translated, it gives CAWSVGGFTYGQYF.

The chain joins TRBV28 to TRBJ1-2; unclear D gene. Germline CDR1 MDHEN, CDR2 SYDVKM. Trimming took off 5 bases at V and 8 bases at J, with 18 bases between the two ends. The CDR3 has 14 residues. DNA of the CDR3: TGTGCCAGCAGTATCACCGGGGTCAGTGGAGGCTACACCTTC. Translating gives CASSITGVSGGYTF.

In its sample, this clone was seen once. The rearrangement uses TRBV27 and TRBJ2-7; 7 bases are shared with TRBD1. Germline CDR1 MNHEY, CDR2 SMNVEV (reference sequence). The CDR3 loop spans 11 amino acids. J gave up 11 bases and V 6 bases, and 7 bases lay outside the gene matches. For the CDR3, the DNA is TGTGCCAGCAGACAGGGGTTGATGGAGTACTTC. Its translation is CASRQGLMEYF.

In its sample, this clone was seen a few times. V usage is TRBV5-4 and J usage is TRBJ2-2; 8 positions match TRBD2. This CDR3 has 16 residues. Germline lookup yields CDR1 SGHNT and CDR2 YYREEE (reference sequence). V was clipped by 0 bases and J by 3 bases; unmatched bases: 4. CDR3 in amino acids: CASSLATSGYTGELFF. In DNA form, the CDR3 reads TGTGCCAGCAGCTTGGCAACTAGCGGATACACCGGGGAGCTGTTTTTT.

This clone was seen only once. The rearrangement uses TRBV2 and TRBJ1-2, with D possibly matching TRBD1 (6 bases). Trimming shortened V by 2 bases and J by 6 bases, and 13 bases separated the two germline ends. The CDR3 length is 14 residues. Germline lookup yields CDR1 SNHLY and CDR2 FYNNEI. CDR3 DNA: TGTGCCAGCAGTGAAAGGACAGTTTCGAATGGCTACACCTTC. Its translation: CASSERTVSNGYTF. The variable domain in full, with the rest retrieved from reference TRBV2 and TRBJ1-2, is EPEVTQTPSHQVTQMGQEVILRCVPISNHLYFYWYRQILGQKVEFLVSFYNNEISEKSEIFDDQFSVERPDGSNFTLKIRSTKLEDSAMYFCASSERTVSNGYTFGSGTRLTVV.

The chain's CDR3 is CASSFDGRGTGELFF. DNA for the CDR3: TGCGCCAGCAGCTTTGATGGTAGAGGCACCGGGGAGCTGTTTTTT. The chain recombines TRBV5-1 with TRBJ2-2; D gene uncertain. Per germline, CDR1 SGHRS and CDR2 YFSETQ. V lost 2 bases and J lost 4, with 12 bases in between. The CDR3 sequence is 15 residues long. Together with reference TRBV5-1 and TRBJ2-2, the CDR3 gives the full variable domain: KAGVTQTPRYLIKTRGQQVTLSCSPISGHRSVSWYQQTPGQGLQFLFEYFSETQRNKGNFPGRFSGRQFSNSRSEMNVSTLELGDSALYLCASSFDGRGTGELFFGEGSRLTVL.

This clone was observed a handful of times. The chain recombines TRBV28 with TRBJ1-5, with D maybe TRBD1 (6 bases). The CDR3 totals 15 residues. Germline V CDR1 and CDR2: MDHEN, SYDVKM. Trimming removed 4 bases from V and 4 bases from J, with 14 bases in between. CDR3 DNA sequence: TGTGCCAGCAGTTGGGGTATCCAGGGGAATCAGCCCCAGCATTTT. Its protein is CASSWGIQGNQPQHF.

The chain is built from TRBV11-2 and TRBJ2-5; 12 bases align to TRBD2. CDR1 and CDR2 (germline): SGHAT, FQNNGV. Losses at the gene ends were 5 bases for V and 4 bases for J; bases not matched to a gene: 5. The CDR3 totals 15 residues. CDR3 region: CASSTGLAGGETQYF. The CDR3 nucleotides read TGTGCCAGCAGCACGGGACTAGCGGGCGGAGAGACCCAGTACTTC.

The chain has TRBV7-2 and TRBJ1-3; D call uncertain. V was pared by 5 bases and J by 4 bases, with 9 bases between. Per germline, CDR1 SGHTA and CDR2 FQGNSA. This CDR3 has 13 residues. The CDR3 nucleotides read TGTGCCAGCAGCCCGAGCATGGGAAACACCATATATTTT. Protein sequence: CASSPSMGNTIYF.

V usage is TRBV29-1 and J usage is TRBJ2-2; TRBD1 matches at 7 bases. The CDR3 runs 13 residues. V was clipped by 5 bases and J by 6 bases; unmatched bases: 6. CDR1 and CDR2 from the germline V gene are SQVTM and ANQGSEA. The CDR3 region has the DNA TGCAGCGTTTCCCCTGACAGGGCCGGGGAGCTGTTTTTT. It specifies CSVSPDRAGELFF.

This clone was found a few times. The chain carries TRBV25-1 and TRBJ2-1; the D is unclear. Germline assignment: CDR1 MGHDK and CDR2 SYGVNS. This CDR3 contains 13 residues. V was cut by 0 bases and J by 3 bases, with 3 bases left in between. The CDR3 nucleotides are TGTGCCAGCAGTGAATACAGCTACAATGAGCAGTTCTTC. Amino acids: CASSEYSYNEQFF.

V usage is TRBV5-4 and J usage is TRBJ2-1, with TRBD2 identical over 13 bases. The germline gives CDR1 SGHNT, CDR2 YYREEE (reference sequence). The length of the CDR3 is 15 residues. The V and J ends lost 2 bases and 7 bases, in that order; junction bases with no gene match: 3. CDR3 DNA: TGTGCCAGCAGCTTAACTAGCGGGAGGGGAAATGAGCAGTTCTTC. This codes for CASSLTSGRGNEQFF.